The clone carrying this T cell receptor (beta chain) was detected ten times or more. Its antigen remains unidentified. The data derive from a study of identical twins. The CDR3 has 11 residues. From germline, CDR1 is MNHEY and CDR2 SMNVEV (reference sequence). V was trimmed by 5 bases and J by 7 bases, leaving 8 bases between them. Carrying unique molecular identifiers, the cDNA also gained a universal primer site through template switching. In TCRdb, the 5' RACE reads were re-called with MiXCR into one record per CDR3 protein. The profile covers 640,000 or so distinct CDR3 sequences, with around 5.7% appearing a single time and roughly 1.6% taken by the ten largest. Study results and limitations: Carriage of fewer insertions was seen in abundant cord blood beta clonotypes, whereas memory repertoires showed none. Twins' excess sharing was less marked for out-of-frame beta sequences.

All donors were healthy, and all were Caucasian. V and J are TRBV27 and TRBJ1-1; D gene uncertain. The clonotype originates from a man in his late teens or twenties in good health. The sample taken for sequencing was naive T cells sorted from blood. Here the CDR3 DNA reads TGTGCCAGCAGTCGATTTGGTGAAGCTTTCTTT. Translation: CASSRFGEAFF.